This section outlines one TCR beta chain sequence together with its context. The antigen remains undetermined. The TCRbeta library incorporated unique molecular identifiers. TCRdb itself ran the PCR reads through MiXCR, one entry per CDR3 protein. The table shows about 470,000 distinct CDR3 sequences, with approximately 41% occurring only once. The data were taken from a study of T-cell reconstitution after alpha-beta-depleted transplantation in children. Study-wide points: After transplant, at about two months, alpha-beta T cells were reportedly derived from several hundred expanded graft clones. Some patients' high day-60 TCRbeta diversity was traced to surviving recipient T cells and thymic progenitors. A year had passed since transplant, and T-cell counts and diversity by then came mostly from newly produced T cells.

This CDR3 has 12 residues. Germline-derived CDR1 and CDR2 are DFQATT and SNEGSKA (reference sequence). The trim removed 6 bases at V and 9 bases at J, leaving 7 bases unmatched. The rearrangement links TRBV20-1 to TRBJ2-4; TRBD1 agrees at 8 bases. The sequences come from PBMCs, collected before TCRalphabeta/CD19-depleted stem cell transplant. This receptor was taken from a girl aged 2-10 years with aplastic anemia, due to receive a stem cell transplant. The CDR3 reads CSARTGGGIQYF. CDR3 nucleotide sequence: TGCAGTGCGCGAACAGGGGGAGGCATTCAGTACTTC.